This record concerns one T cell receptor beta chain sequence. Which antigen it targets is not known. The CDR3 goes on 3 residues after the read ends, and that part is filled in from the germline J gene. The time point label, as the study defines it: 6 months after combined kidney and bone marrow transplant. Related donors were used in the transplants with nonmyeloablative bone marrow transplantation, and mixed chimerism was transient in the human trials. Unstimulated Tregs (CD4+CD25+CD127-), CD4+ non-Tregs (CD4+CD25-), CD4 and CD8 cells were FACS-sorted from thawed PBMCs. 4 combined kidney and bone marrow transplant recipients from the ITN036ST trial were included as patients, and samples were available only from these trial subjects. Healthy control blood was separated into PBMCs by Ficoll density gradient and cryopreserved, and patient PBMCs were collected both before and after transplant. For TCRbeta CDR3 sequencing, genomic DNA was extracted from sorted cells using the QIAGEN DNeasy Blood and Tissue Kit. High-throughput TCRbeta CDR3 sequencing, including PCR amplification with bias correction and internal controls, was performed commercially through immunoSEQ. Processing in the source paper ran as follows. Unique productive TCRbeta sequences were defined by CDR3 nucleotide sequence where primers matched, and otherwise by CDR3 amino acid sequence together with Vbeta and Jbeta genes. To correct for sorting error, sequences found in more than one sorted population at a frequency ratio of 2:1 or less were discarded, and the remaining shared sequences were assigned to the population with the higher frequency. Donor-reactive sequences were defined as at least 5-fold expanded in CFSE-low cells versus unstimulated cells, with frequency of at least 0.01% in CFSE-low cells. Repertoire divergence was quantified by Jensen-Shannon divergence using the top 100 TCRbeta sequences ranked by frequency. For any sample with multiple sequencing runs, sorting error was corrected in each run separately before the runs were pooled. What TCRdb holds here is the immuneACCESS table cut down to in-frame rearrangements. Part of the clones is not present; checked against another copy, under half of the missing clones reflect an unresolved V gene, and the others are unexplained. V, J and clone size are those of that table, while D and trimming were read from the DNA. This sample's clone table shows 23,000 or so clones. Of the sample, 3.5% to 5% is held by the ten largest clones.

These data originate in a study of Tregs in tolerant kidney transplant recipients (dated by TCRdb to between 2019 and 2020). Describing the broader study: TCRbeta sequencing was used in the study to identify donor-specific regulatory T cells before combined kidney and bone marrow transplantation, and the identified cells were then tracked after transplant. Paper-wide results and their limitations: Biological reproducibility was not directly addressed, though technical replication error appeared minimal. In tolerant patients, the expansion of donor-specific Tregs was greater than global Treg expansion, suggesting that the expansion was antigen-driven rather than nonspecific. For some patients, the PCR primers changed as time went on, which meant samples from those patients could not be compared with one another at the nucleotide level. Because only a small number of patients were included, the study had limitations, and the results will need to be validated in larger populations as well as under other immunosuppression protocols. The most biologically relevant and donor-specific TCRbeta repertoire appeared to be identified by expanding Tregs with activated donor B cells.

The CDR3, from cysteine to phenylalanine, totals 15 residues. The DNA shown is the part of the CDR3 that was read: 36 bases, in frame from base 1. V and J are truncated by 5 bases and 7 bases respectively, leaving an intervening sequence of 17 bases. The rearrangement joined TRBV12-3 or TRBV12-4 to TRBJ1-4; TRBD1 is perhaps the D gene, given 5 matching bases. This TCR derives from a human patient who received a combined kidney and bone marrow transplant. A transplant means some T cells may be of graft donor rather than patient origin. The sample in question was CD4+ T cells from blood (PBMCs), obtained 6 months after the transplant. The CDR3 here reads CASSRGTLGGEKLFF. CDR3 DNA (partial): TGTGCCAGCAGTCGCGGGACTCTCGGGGGTGAAAAA.